Listed below are T cell receptor beta chains from one sample, sequenced in a study of blood T cell repertoires in COVID-19. Repertoires were generated with immunoSEQ multiplex PCR, while TCRdb's copy carries only in-frame clones and drops some. Among 200,000 to 250,000 clones listed, more than 80% were seen once. The specimen was peripheral blood. The receptors were sampled from a woman older than 75 with COVID-19, enrolled during active disease. CDR3s include the opening cysteine and the closing phenylalanine or tryptophan. A D gene is named only where the DNA matches it firmly. Only some rows state a clone size, as once, few, many or a class for expanded clones.

CDR3nt | CDR3aa | j_gene | abundance | d_gene | v_gene
TGCGCCAGCAGCTCCCGACAGGGAGGAGCAACTAATGAAAAACTGTTTTTT | CASSSRQGGATNEKLFF | TRBJ1-4 | NA | TRBD1 | TRBV5-1
TGTGCCAGCACCCGGGAGGCCACAGATACGCAGTATTTT | CASTREATDTQYF | TRBJ2-3 | NA | TRBD2 | TRBV2
TGTGCCAGCAGCCCGTCGGGACAGGTACTGTACGAGCAGTACTTC | CASSPSGQVLYEQYF | TRBJ2-7 | NA | TRBD1 | TRBV11-2
TGCGCCAGCAGCCAAGAACAGCACAGCTCTGGAAACACCATATATTTT | CASSQEQHSSGNTIYF | TRBJ1-3 | many | NA | TRBV4-1
TGCGCCAGCAGCTTAGCTAGCGGGAGAGGTTGGGGCACAGATACGCAGTATTTT | CASSLASGRGWGTDTQYF | TRBJ2-3 | once | TRBD2 | TRBV5-1
TGCGCCAGCAGCTTGCGGGAGTACAATGAGCAGTTCTTC | CASSLREYNEQFF | TRBJ2-1 | few | NA | TRBV5-1
TGTGCCAGCAGCCCGGGGACAGGGGGTCAGCCCCAGCATTTT | CASSPGTGGQPQHF | TRBJ1-5 | NA | TRBD1 | TRBV3-1/TRBV3-2
TGCGCCAGCAGCTTGGAGGGGGCTGGAGACACTGAAGCTTTCTTT | CASSLEGAGDTEAFF | TRBJ1-1 | NA | TRBD1 | TRBV5-1
TGCGCCAGCAGGATAGACAGCACCTCTAACTATGGCTACACCTTC | CASRIDSTSNYGYTF | TRBJ1-2 | NA | NA | TRBV5-1
TGTGCCAGTAGTATAGGGGGGGGCGGGCATCAGCCCCAGCATTTT | CASSIGGGGHQPQHF | TRBJ1-5 | few | NA | TRBV19
TGCGCCAGCAGCCGGACTAGCGGGAGGTTGGCGGCCCAGTACTTC | CASSRTSGRLAAQYF | TRBJ2-5 | NA | TRBD2 | TRBV5-1